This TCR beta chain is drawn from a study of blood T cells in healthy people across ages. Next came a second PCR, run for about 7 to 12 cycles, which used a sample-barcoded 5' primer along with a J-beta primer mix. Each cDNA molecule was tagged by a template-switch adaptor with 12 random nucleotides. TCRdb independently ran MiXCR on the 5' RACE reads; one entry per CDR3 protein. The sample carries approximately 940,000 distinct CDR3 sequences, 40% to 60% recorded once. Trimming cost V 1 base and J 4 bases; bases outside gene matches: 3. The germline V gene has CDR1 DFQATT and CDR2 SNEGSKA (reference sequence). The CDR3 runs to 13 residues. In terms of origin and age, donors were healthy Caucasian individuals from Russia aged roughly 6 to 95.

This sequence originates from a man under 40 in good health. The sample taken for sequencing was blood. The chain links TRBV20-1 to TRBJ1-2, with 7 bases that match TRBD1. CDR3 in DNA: TGCAGTGCTAGAGGCAGGGACAGCTATGGCTACACCTTC. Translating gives CSARGRDSYGYTF.